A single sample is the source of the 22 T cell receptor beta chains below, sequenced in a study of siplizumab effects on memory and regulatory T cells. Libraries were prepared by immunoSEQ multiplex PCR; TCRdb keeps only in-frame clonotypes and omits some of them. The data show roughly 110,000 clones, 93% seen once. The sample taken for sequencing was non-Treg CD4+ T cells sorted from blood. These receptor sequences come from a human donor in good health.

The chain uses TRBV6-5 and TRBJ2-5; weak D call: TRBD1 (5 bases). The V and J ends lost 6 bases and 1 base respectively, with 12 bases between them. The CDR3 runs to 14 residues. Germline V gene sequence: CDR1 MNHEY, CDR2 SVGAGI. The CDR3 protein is CASSRQTPQETQYF. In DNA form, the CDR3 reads TGTGCCAGCAGCCGACAGACTCCCCAAGAGACCCAGTACTTC.

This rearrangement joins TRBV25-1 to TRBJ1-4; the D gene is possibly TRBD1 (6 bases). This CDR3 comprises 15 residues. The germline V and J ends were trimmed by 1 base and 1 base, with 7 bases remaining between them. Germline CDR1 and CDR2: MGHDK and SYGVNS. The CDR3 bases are TGTGCCAGCAGTGAATGGGGGCAAACTAATGAAAAACTGTTTTTT. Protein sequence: CASSEWGQTNEKLFF.

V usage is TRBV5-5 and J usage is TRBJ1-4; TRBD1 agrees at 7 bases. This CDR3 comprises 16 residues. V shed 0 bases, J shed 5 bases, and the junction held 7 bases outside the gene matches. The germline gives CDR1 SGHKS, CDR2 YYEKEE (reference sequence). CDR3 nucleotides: TGTGCCAGCAGCTTGGACACAGGGGCGGTGAATGAAAAACTGTTTTTT. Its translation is CASSLDTGAVNEKLFF.

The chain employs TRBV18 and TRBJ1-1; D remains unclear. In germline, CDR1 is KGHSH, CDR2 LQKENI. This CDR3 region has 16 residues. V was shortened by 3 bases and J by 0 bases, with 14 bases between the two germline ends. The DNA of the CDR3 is TGTGCCAGCTCACCTGTCGGCGAACCCTTGAACACTGAAGCTTTCTTT. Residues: CASSPVGEPLNTEAFF.

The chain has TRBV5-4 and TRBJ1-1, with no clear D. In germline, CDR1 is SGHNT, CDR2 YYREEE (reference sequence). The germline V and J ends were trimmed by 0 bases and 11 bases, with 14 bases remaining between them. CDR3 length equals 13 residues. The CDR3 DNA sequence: TGTGCCAGCAGCTTGGGGCCACGGGCAGAGGCTTTCTTT. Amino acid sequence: CASSLGPRAEAFF. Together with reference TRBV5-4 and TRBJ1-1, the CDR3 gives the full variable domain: ETGVTQSPTHLIKTRGQQVTLRCSSQSGHNTVSWYQQALGQGPQFIFQYYREEENGRGNFPPRFSGLQFPNYSSELNVNALELDDSALYLCASSLGPRAEAFFGQGTRLTVV.

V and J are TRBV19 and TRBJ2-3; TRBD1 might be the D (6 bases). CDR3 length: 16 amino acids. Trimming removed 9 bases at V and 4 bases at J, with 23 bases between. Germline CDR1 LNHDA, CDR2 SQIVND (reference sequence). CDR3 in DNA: TGTGCCAGCGCGCCGGAGGTTTCAGGGGTCGCAGATACGCAGTATTTT. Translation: CASAPEVSGVADTQYF.

CDR3 sequence: CTSSQATSVRSSYEQYF. In DNA form, the CDR3 reads TGCACCAGCAGCCAAGCAACTAGCGTAAGGAGCTCCTACGAGCAGTACTTC. V and J are TRBV1 and TRBJ2-7; the D call in the table, TRBD2, was not verified against the DNA. TRBV1 corresponds to a pseudogene. CDR3 length: 17 residues.

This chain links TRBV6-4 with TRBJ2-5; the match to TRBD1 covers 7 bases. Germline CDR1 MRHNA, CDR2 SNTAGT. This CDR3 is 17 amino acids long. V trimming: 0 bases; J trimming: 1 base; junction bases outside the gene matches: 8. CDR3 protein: CASSDSIEGAGQETQYF. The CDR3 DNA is TGTGCCAGCAGTGACTCGATTGAGGGGGCCGGCCAAGAGACCCAGTACTTC.

In nucleotides, the CDR3 is TGTGCCAGCAGCTTAGTGGGACGGCCGGACACTGAAGCTTTCTTT. This translates into CASSLVGRPDTEAFF. This chain links TRBV7-2 with TRBJ1-1; maybe TRBD1 (5 bases). There are 15 residues in the CDR3. The germline V and J ends were trimmed by 1 base and 3 bases, with 12 bases remaining between them. The germline gives CDR1 SGHTA, CDR2 FQGNSA.

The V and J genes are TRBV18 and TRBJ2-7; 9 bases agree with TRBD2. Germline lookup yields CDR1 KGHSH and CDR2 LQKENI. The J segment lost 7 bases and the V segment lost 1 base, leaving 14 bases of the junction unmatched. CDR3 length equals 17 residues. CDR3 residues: CASSPQRGLAGTGEQYF. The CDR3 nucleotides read TGTGCCAGCTCACCACAGAGGGGCCTAGCGGGGACGGGGGAGCAGTACTTC.

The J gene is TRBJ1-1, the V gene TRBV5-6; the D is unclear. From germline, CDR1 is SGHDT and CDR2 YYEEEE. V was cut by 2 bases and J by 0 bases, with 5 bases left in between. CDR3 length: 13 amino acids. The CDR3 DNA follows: TGTGCCAGCAGCTTCGCCCTGAACACTGAAGCTTTCTTT. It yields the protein CASSFALNTEAFF.

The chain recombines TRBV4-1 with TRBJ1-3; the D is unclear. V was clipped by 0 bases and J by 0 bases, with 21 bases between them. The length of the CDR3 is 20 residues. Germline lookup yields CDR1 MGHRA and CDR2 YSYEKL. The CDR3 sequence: CASSQETRIPQHPSGNTIYF. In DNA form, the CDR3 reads TGCGCCAGCAGCCAAGAGACTCGGATACCTCAACATCCCTCTGGAAACACCATATATTTT.

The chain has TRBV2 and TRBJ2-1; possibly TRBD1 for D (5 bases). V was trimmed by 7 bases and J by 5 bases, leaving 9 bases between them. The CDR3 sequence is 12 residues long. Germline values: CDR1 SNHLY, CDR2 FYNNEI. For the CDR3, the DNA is TGTGCCAGCAACAGGTACGACAATGAGCAGTTCTTC. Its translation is CASNRYDNEQFF.

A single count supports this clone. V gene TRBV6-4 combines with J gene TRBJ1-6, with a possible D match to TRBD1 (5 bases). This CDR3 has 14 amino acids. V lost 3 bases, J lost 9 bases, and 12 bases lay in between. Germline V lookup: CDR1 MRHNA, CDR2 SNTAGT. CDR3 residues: CASSEGETGSPLHF. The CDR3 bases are TGTGCCAGCAGTGAGGGGGAGACGGGTTCACCCCTCCACTTT.

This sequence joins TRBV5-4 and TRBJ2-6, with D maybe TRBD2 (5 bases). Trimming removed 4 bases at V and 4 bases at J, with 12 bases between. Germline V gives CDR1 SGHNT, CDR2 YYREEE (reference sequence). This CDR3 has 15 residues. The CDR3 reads CASSPRGGGANVLTF. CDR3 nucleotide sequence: TGTGCCAGCAGCCCCCGGGGTGGAGGGGCCAACGTCCTGACTTTC. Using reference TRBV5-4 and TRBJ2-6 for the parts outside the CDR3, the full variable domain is ETGVTQSPTHLIKTRGQQVTLRCSSQSGHNTVSWYQQALGQGPQFIFQYYREEENGRGNFPPRFSGLQFPNYSSELNVNALELDDSALYLCASSPRGGGANVLTFGAGSRLTVL.

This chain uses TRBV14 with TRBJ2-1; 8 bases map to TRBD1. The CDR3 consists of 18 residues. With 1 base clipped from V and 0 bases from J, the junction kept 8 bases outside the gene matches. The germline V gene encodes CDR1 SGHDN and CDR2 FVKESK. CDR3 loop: CASSQGQGSLSSYNEQFF. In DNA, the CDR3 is TGTGCCAGCAGCCAAGGACAGGGGTCCCTCAGCTCCTACAATGAGCAGTTCTTC.

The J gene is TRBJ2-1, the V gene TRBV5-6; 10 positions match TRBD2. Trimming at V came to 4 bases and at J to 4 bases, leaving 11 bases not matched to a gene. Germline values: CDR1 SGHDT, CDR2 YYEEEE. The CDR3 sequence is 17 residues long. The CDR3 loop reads CASSPQAGGPPYNEQFF. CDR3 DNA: TGTGCCAGCAGCCCCCAAGCGGGGGGGCCCCCGTACAATGAGCAGTTCTTC.

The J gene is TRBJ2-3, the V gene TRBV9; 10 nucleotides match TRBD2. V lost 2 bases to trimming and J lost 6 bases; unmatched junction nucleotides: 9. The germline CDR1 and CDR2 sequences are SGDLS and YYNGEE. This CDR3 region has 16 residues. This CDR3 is CASSVSGGPAGDTQYF. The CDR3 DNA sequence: TGTGCCAGCAGCGTTAGCGGGGGGCCTGCAGGGGATACGCAGTATTTT. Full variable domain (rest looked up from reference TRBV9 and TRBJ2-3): DSGVTQTPKHLITATGQRVTLRCSPRSGDLSVYWYQQSLDQGLQFLIQYYNGEERAKGNILERFSAQQFPDLHSELNLSSLELGDSALYFCASSVSGGPAGDTQYFGPGTRLTVL.

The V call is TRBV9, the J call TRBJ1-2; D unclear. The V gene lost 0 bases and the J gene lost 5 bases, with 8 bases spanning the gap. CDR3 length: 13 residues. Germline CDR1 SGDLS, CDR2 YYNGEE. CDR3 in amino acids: CASSVDSGYGYTF. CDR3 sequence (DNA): TGTGCCAGCAGCGTAGACTCGGGATATGGCTACACCTTC.

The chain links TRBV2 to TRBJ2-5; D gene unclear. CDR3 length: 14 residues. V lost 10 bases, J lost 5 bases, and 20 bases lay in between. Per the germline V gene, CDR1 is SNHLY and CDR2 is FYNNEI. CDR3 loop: CATKPDQARETQYF. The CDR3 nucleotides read TGTGCCACCAAACCTGACCAGGCACGGGAGACCCAGTACTTC.

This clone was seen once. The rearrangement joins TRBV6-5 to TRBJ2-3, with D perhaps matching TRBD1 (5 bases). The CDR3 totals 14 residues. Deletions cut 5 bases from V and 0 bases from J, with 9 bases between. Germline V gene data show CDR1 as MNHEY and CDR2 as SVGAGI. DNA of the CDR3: TGTGCCAGCAGTGTTAGGGGAAGCACAGATACGCAGTATTTT. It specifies CASSVRGSTDTQYF.

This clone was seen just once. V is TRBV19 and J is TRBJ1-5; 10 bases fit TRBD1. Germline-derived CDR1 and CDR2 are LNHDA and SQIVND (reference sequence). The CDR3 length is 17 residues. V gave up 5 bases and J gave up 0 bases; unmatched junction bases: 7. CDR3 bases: TGTGCCAGTAGTGACCGGGACAGGGGATATAGCAATCAGCCCCAGCATTTT. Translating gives CASSDRDRGYSNQPQHF.